This TCR beta chain was recovered during a study of regulatory T cells in long-lasting Graves disease. Study background: Graves' cases, newly diagnosed, had used antithyroid drugs under 3 months.

V was shortened by 6 bases and J by 4 bases, with 16 bases between the two germline ends. The germline CDR1 and CDR2 sequences are DFQATT and SNEGSKA (reference sequence). CDR3 length: 14 residues. In building TCR beta libraries, iRepertoire HTBI primers were used together with Arm-PCR of CDR3 regions. Via MiXCR, TCRdb re-called the multiplex PCR reads, giving one row per CDR3 protein. The table lists approximately 400,000 distinct CDR3 sequences, about 15% of them singletons. This clonotype was counted many times. The time point here: newly diagnosed GD, antithyroid drugs for less than 3 months. With RNA extracted from PBMCs as input, the TCR library was made. The data were also submitted as part of a second study, on T cells in Graves' hyperthyroidism and ophthalmopathy.

The clonotype was recovered from a woman in her twenties or thirties with Graves disease. The V gene is TRBV20-1, the J gene TRBJ1-5; maybe TRBD1 (6 bases). The starting material was peripheral blood mononuclear cells (PBMCs), obtained at new diagnosis, from a patient treated with antithyroid drugs. The DNA for the CDR3 is TGCAGTGCCCGCTGGACAGCGCCAAATCAGCCCCAGCATTTT. It translates to CSARWTAPNQPQHF.